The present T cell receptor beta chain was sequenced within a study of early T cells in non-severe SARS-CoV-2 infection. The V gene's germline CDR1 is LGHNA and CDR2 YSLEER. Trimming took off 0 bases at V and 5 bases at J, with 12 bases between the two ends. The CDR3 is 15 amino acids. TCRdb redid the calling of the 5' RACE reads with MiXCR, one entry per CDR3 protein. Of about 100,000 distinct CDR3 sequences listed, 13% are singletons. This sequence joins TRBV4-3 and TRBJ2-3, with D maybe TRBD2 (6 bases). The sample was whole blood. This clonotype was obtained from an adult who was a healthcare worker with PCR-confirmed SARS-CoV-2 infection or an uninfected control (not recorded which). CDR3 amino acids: CASSQDGGWLDTQYF. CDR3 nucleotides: TGCGCCAGCAGCCAAGATGGAGGGTGGCTAGATACGCAGTATTTT.